What follows are 15 T cell receptor beta chains derived from one specimen sequenced in a study of T cell responses to AZD1222 COVID-19 vaccine. Profiling relied on immunoSEQ multiplex PCR, and the TCRdb table lists in-frame clones only, not all of them. This sample has under 200,000 clones, with more than 80% found just once. The input for sequencing was peripheral blood, taken 28 days after the second dose of the MenACWY control vaccine. These TCRs come from an adult who received the MenACWY meningococcal vaccine as a control.

V is TRBV19 and J is TRBJ1-3; D uncertain. The CDR3 sequence is 14 residues long. Between the trimmed V and J ends, which lost 7 bases and 0 bases, there was a span of 10 bases. Germline CDR1 reads LNHDA; CDR2 reads SQIVND (reference sequence). The CDR3 region is CASTPRSSGNTIYF. CDR3 nucleotides: TGTGCCAGTACCCCCCGGAGCTCTGGAAACACCATATATTTT.

The chain uses TRBV20-1 and TRBJ2-5; D is undetermined. CDR3 length: 12 amino acids. Trimming removed 3 bases from V and 9 bases from J, with 14 bases in between. Germline V gene data show CDR1 as DFQATT and CDR2 as SNEGSKA (reference sequence). The CDR3 is CSASWDGLSQYF. Written as DNA, the CDR3 is TGCAGTGCTAGTTGGGATGGCCTGTCCCAGTACTTC.

V gene TRBV6-1 combines with J gene TRBJ2-1; D may be TRBD1 (5 bases). Trimming removed 4 bases at V and 5 bases at J, with 18 bases between. The CDR3 is 16 residues long. From germline, CDR1 is MNHNS and CDR2 SASEGT. CDR3 coding DNA: TGTGCCAGCAGTGGGGGCTTCTGGGGTCCCAACAATGAGCAGTTCTTC. It translates to CASSGGFWGPNNEQFF.

CDR3 coding DNA: TGCAGTGCTGGTGCCGAGCGGACACACTCCTACGAGCAGTACTTC. Protein product: CSAGAERTHSYEQYF. The gene calls are TRBV20-1 and TRBJ2-7; D possibly matches TRBD1 or TRBD2 (5 bases each). Per germline, CDR1 DFQATT and CDR2 SNEGSKA (reference sequence). The V and J ends lost 5 bases and 0 bases respectively, with 17 bases between them. The CDR3 length is 15 residues.

The chain couples TRBV7-8 to TRBJ1-3; D might be TRBD1 (6 bases). The CDR3 has 15 amino acids. The ends were cut back, 5 bases at V and 0 bases at J, with 11 bases in the middle. Germline CDR1 SGHVS, CDR2 FQNEAQ. The CDR3, as DNA: TGTGCCAGCAGCCTCGGACAGAGCTCTGGAAACACCATATATTTT. Its translation is CASSLGQSSGNTIYF.

The chain combines TRBV19 with TRBJ2-2; D call uncertain. The V end lost 6 bases, the J end lost 1 base, and 12 bases lay between the germline ends. Germline lookup yields CDR1 LNHDA and CDR2 SQIVND (reference sequence). This CDR3 region has 15 residues. CDR3: CASSPWRGNTGELFF. DNA of the CDR3: TGTGCCAGTAGCCCATGGCGAGGGAACACCGGGGAGCTGTTTTTT.

The count of this clone is one. This chain joins TRBV9 and TRBJ2-1, with D perhaps TRBD2 (5 bases). The CDR3 is 15 amino acids. From germline, CDR1 is SGDLS and CDR2 YYNGEE. The V gene lost 0 bases and the J gene lost 2 bases, with 9 bases spanning the gap. CDR3 DNA sequence: TGTGCCAGCAGCGTAGGGGGAGAACCCTACAATGAGCAGTTCTTC. Translation gives CASSVGGEPYNEQFF.

The genes are TRBV7-8 and TRBJ1-5, with D possibly TRBD1 on 6 matching bases. The CDR3 runs 14 residues. Germline CDR1 is SGHVS and CDR2 is FQNEAQ. The V end lost 0 bases, the J end lost 7 bases, and 10 bases lay between the germline ends. The CDR3 bases are TGTGCCAGCAGCTTAGCACAGGGCCGGCAGCCCCAGCATTTT. Its translation is CASSLAQGRQPQHF. The entire variable domain, with the rest obtained from reference TRBV7-8 and TRBJ1-5, is as follows: GAGVSQSPRYKVAKRGQDVALRCDPISGHVSLFWYQQALGQGPEFLTYFQNEAQLDKSGLPSDRFFAERPEGSVSTLKIQRTQQEDSAVYLCASSLAQGRQPQHFGDGTRLSIL.

The V and J genes are TRBV27 and TRBJ1-1; TRBD1 aligns across 9 bases. V shed 3 bases, J shed 10 bases, and the junction held 6 bases outside the gene matches. Germline assignment: CDR1 MNHEY and CDR2 SMNVEV (reference sequence). The CDR3 runs to 13 residues. CDR3 protein: CASSFVTGGRAFF. CDR3 sequence (DNA): TGTGCCAGCAGTTTTGTGACAGGGGGGCGAGCTTTCTTT.

The CDR3 spells CASSPLISRDGTDTQYF. The CDR3 nucleotides are TGTGCCAGCAGCCCCCTTATCTCCCGGGACGGCACAGATACGCAGTATTTT. This chain connects TRBV9 to TRBJ2-3, with D possibly being TRBD1 or TRBD2 (5 bases each). This CDR3 contains 17 residues. Germline CDR1 and CDR2: SGDLS and YYNGEE. V lost 4 bases and J lost 1, with 19 bases in between.

This clone was counted once. The chain is built from TRBV19 and TRBJ2-1, with 10 positions matching TRBD2. Germline V CDR1 and CDR2: LNHDA, SQIVND (reference sequence). V lost 4 bases to trimming and J lost 9 bases; unmatched junction nucleotides: 6. There are 14 residues in the CDR3. The DNA of the CDR3 is TGTGCCAGTAGTAACAGCGGGAGGGAGGGTGAGCAGTTCTTC. Protein product: CASSNSGREGEQFF.

The V and J genes are TRBV6-2 or TRBV6-3 and TRBJ2-7, with 9 bases lining up with TRBD2. The V and J ends lost 1 base and 5 bases, in that order; junction bases with no gene match: 6. From germline, CDR1 is MNHEY and CDR2 SVGEGT. The CDR3 covers 15 residues. The CDR3 DNA is TGTGCCAGCAGTTACTTGCGGGAGGGCCCCAACGAGCAGTACTTC. Its protein product is CASSYLREGPNEQYF.

V usage is TRBV19 and J usage is TRBJ2-6; TRBD1 agrees at 8 bases. Germline V lookup: CDR1 LNHDA, CDR2 SQIVND (reference sequence). J gave up 1 base and V 4 bases, and 6 bases lay outside the gene matches. This CDR3 region has 17 residues. CDR3 in DNA: TGTGCCAGTAGTAGGGGCAGGGGGCAATCTGGGGCCAACGTCCTGACTTTC. Residues: CASSRGRGQSGANVLTF.

The chain links TRBV19 to TRBJ1-5, with D tentatively TRBD1 (5 bases). The germline CDR1 and CDR2 sequences are LNHDA and SQIVND (reference sequence). Trimming pared 7 bases from V and 0 bases from J, leaving 10 bases between. This CDR3 has 14 residues. For the CDR3, the DNA is TGTGCCAGTAACCGGGGCAGTAGCAATCAGCCCCAGCATTTT. Its translation: CASNRGSSNQPQHF.

V is TRBV30 and J is TRBJ1-4; 10 positions match TRBD1. The CDR3 length is 15 residues. After removal of 3 bases from V and 8 bases from J, the junction contained 9 bases not matched to a gene. The germline V gene encodes CDR1 GTSNPN and CDR2 SVGIG (reference sequence). The CDR3 spells CAWSRSRTGGEKLFF. The DNA for the CDR3 is TGTGCCTGGAGCCGTAGTAGGACAGGGGGAGAAAAACTGTTTTTT.